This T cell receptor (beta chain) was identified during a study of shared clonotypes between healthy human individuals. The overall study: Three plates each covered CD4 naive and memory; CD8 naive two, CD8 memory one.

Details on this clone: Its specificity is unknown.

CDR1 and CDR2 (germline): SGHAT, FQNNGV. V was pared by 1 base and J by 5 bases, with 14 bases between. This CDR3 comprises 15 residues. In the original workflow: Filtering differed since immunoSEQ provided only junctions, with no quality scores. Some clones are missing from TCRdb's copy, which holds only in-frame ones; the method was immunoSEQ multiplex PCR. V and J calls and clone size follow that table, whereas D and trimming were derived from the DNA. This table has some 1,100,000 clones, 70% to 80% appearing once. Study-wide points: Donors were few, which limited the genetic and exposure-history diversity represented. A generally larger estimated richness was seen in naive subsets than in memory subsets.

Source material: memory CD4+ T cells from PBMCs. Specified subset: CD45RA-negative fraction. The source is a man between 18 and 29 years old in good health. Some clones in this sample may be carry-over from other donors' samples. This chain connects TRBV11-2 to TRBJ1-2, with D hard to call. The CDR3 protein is CASSLVSSSRYGYTF. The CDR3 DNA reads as TGTGCCAGCAGCTTAGTTAGCAGTTCCCGTTATGGCTACACCTTC.